Listed below are T cell receptor beta chains from one sample, sequenced in a study of vaccination and CD4 T cells after COVID-19. TCRdb reprocessed the PCR reads via MiXCR and lists one record per CDR3 protein. In the table there are more than 15,000 distinct CDR3 sequences, about 46% of which are singletons. Antigen specificity for these receptors is unknown. The sample here was CD4+ T cells from blood, cultured in vitro, taken before SARS-CoV-2 vaccination. The receptor set was obtained from a human donor who had recovered from COVID-19. CDR3s include the opening cysteine and the closing phenylalanine or tryptophan.

j_call v_call cdr3_aa
TRBJ2-2 TRBV7-8 CASSPLTSATGELFF
TRBJ1-1 TRBV6-1 CASSGARGLYTEAFF
TRBJ2-5 TRBV20-1 CSAATWTSQETQYF
TRBJ1-2 TRBV19 CASSPNGGYFYGYTF
TRBJ2-3 TRBV28 CASSSGRRGGTDTQYF
TRBJ2-3 TRBV27 CASSQNRGQDTQYF
TRBJ2-2 TRBV11-2 CAVDPRNTGELFF
TRBJ2-7 TRBV7-6 CASSPLPSYEQYF
TRBJ1-2 TRBV27 CATAHSQGASGYTF
TRBJ2-4 TRBV6-5 CASSYQGSPGGIAKNIQYF
TRBJ1-2 TRBV7-2 CASSLTPLGQPIYGYTF
TRBJ1-1 TRBV27 CASRGRTDTEAFF
TRBJ1-2 TRBV5-4 CASRDGQGLSYGYTF
TRBJ2-5 TRBV6-1 CASSEEQGGQETQYF
TRBJ1-2 TRBV18 CASSPGQGAGGYTF
TRBJ1-4 TRBV7-9 CASSPIPGQGNEKLFF
TRBJ2-3 TRBV2 CASRTTGTDTQYF
TRBJ1-1 TRBV11-3 CASSPRDRVTEAFF
TRBJ1-4 TRBV20-1 CSAQWTGNEKLFF
TRBJ2-7 TRBV10-3 CATGIQGGSEQYF
TRBJ2-5 TRBV7-6 CASRPRAGGPQETQYF
TRBJ1-4 TRBV20-1 CSAPGQGGEKLFF
TRBJ2-5 TRBV7-2 CASSVRGQETQYF
TRBJ1-1 TRBV6-4 CASSERVGTEAFF
TRBJ2-1 TRBV15 CATSRLKQGLLYNEQFF
TRBJ2-5 TRBV7-2 CASSPQRGGWETQYF
TRBJ2-1 TRBV7-9 CASSLPGLAGNEQFF